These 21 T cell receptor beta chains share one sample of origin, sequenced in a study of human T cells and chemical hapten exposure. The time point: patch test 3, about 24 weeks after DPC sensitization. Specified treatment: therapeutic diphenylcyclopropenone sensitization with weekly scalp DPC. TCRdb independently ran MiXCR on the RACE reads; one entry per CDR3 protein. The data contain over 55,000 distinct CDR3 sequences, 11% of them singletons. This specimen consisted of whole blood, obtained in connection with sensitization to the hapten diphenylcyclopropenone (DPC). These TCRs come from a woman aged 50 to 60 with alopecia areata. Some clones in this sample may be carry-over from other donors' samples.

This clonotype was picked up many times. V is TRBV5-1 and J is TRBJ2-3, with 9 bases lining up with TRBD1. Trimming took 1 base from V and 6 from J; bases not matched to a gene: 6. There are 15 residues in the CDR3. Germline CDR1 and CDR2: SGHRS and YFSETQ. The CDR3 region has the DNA TGCGCCAGCAGCTTGTGGACAGGGGCGGGTGATACGCAGTATTTT. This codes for CASSLWTGAGDTQYF. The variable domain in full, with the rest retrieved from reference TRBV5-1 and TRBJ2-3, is KAGVTQTPRYLIKTRGQQVTLSCSPISGHRSVSWYQQTPGQGLQFLFEYFSETQRNKGNFPGRFSGRQFSNSRSEMNVSTLELGDSALYLCASSLWTGAGDTQYFGPGTRLTVL.

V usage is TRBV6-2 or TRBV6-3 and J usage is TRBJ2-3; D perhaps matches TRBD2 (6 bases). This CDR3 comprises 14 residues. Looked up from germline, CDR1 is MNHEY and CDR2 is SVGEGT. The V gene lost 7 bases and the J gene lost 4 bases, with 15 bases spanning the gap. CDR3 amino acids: CASKTGGTSDTQYF. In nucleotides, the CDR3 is TGTGCCAGCAAGACTGGGGGGACTTCAGATACGCAGTATTTT.

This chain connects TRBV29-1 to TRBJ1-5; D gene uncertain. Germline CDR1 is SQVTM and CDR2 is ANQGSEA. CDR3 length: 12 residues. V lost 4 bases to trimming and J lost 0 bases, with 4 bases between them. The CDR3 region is CSVADSNQPQHF. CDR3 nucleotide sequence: TGCAGCGTTGCTGATAGCAATCAGCCCCAGCATTTT.

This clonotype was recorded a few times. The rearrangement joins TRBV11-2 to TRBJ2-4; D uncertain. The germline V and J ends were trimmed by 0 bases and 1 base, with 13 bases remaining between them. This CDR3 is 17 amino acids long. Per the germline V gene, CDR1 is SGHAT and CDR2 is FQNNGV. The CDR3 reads CASSLDRIGFAKNIQYF. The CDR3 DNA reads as TGTGCCAGCAGCTTAGATCGGATCGGGTTTGCCAAAAACATTCAGTACTTC.

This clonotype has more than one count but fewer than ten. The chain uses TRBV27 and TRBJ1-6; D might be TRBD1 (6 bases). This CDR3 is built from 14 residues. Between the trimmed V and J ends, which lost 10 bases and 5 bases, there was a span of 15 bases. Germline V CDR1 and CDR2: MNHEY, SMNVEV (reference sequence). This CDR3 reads CATTDRQNNSPLHF. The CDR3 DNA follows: TGTGCCACCACGGACAGACAAAATAATTCACCCCTCCACTTT.

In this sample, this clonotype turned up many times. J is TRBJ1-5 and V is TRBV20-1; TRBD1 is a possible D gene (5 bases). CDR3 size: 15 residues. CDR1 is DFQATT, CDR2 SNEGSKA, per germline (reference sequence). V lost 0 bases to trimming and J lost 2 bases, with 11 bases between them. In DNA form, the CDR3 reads TGCAGTGCTAGAGATCCAGGGCTTGGCAATCAGCCCCAGCATTTT. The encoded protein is CSARDPGLGNQPQHF.

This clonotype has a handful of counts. Written as DNA, the CDR3 is TGTGCCAGCAGGGGGACAGGGCAAGTGAACACTGAAGCTTTCTTT. Amino acids: CASRGTGQVNTEAFF. J is TRBJ1-1 and V is TRBV12-3 or TRBV12-4; 9 nucleotides match TRBD1. The CDR3 has 15 amino acids. Trimming at V came to 6 bases and at J to 0 bases, leaving 5 bases not matched to a gene.

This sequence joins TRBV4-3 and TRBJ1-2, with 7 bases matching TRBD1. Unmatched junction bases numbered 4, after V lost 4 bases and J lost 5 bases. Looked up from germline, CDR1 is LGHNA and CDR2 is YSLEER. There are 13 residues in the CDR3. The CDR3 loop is CASSPQGVYGYTF. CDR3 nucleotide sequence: TGCGCCAGCAGCCCGCAGGGGGTATATGGCTACACCTTC.

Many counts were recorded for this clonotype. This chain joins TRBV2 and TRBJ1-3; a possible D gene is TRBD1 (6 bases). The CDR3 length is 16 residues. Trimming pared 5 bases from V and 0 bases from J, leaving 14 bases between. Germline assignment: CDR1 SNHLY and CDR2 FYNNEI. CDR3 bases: TGTGCCAGCAGTTTTACCGGGACATACTCTGGAAACACCATATATTTT. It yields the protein CASSFTGTYSGNTIYF.

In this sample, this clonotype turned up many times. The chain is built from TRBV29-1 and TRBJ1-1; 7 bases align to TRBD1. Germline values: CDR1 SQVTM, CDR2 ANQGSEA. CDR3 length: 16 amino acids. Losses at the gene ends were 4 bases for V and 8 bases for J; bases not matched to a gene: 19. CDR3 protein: CSVVGVATGLGEEAFF. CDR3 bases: TGCAGCGTTGTTGGTGTGGCGACAGGGTTGGGCGAGGAAGCTTTCTTT.

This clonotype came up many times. DNA for the CDR3: TGCGCCAGCAGCTTGGGGACTAGCGGATTCTACGAGCAGTACTTC. Translating gives CASSLGTSGFYEQYF. This chain links TRBV5-1 with TRBJ2-7; 10 bases are a match to TRBD2. The CDR3 has 15 amino acids. Germline V gene lookup returns CDR1 SGHRS and CDR2 YFSETQ. The junction had 3 bases not matched to a gene; V was cut back by 0 bases and J by 3 bases.

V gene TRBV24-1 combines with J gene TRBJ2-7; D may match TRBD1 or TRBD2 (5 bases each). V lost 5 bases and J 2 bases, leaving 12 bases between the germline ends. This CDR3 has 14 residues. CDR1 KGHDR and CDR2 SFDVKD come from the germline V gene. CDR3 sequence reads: CATSGQGPPYEQYF. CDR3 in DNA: TGTGCCACCAGTGGGCAGGGACCCCCCTACGAGCAGTACTTC.

Here the CDR3 DNA reads TGTGCCAGCAGCTTGGAAAACCATAACTATGGCTACACCTTC. It specifies CASSLENHNYGYTF. This chain links TRBV7-8 with TRBJ1-2; D not resolved. This CDR3 has 14 residues. Germline loops: CDR1 SGHVS, CDR2 FQNEAQ. Trimming removed 3 bases at V and 1 base at J, with 9 bases between.

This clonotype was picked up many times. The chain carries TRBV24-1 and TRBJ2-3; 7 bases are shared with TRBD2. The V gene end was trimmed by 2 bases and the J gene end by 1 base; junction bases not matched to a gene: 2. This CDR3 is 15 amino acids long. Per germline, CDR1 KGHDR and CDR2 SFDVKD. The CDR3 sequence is CATSDWRERTDTQYF. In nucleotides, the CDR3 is TGTGCCACCAGTGATTGGCGGGAGCGCACAGATACGCAGTATTTT.

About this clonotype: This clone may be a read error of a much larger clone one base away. The CDR3, as DNA: TGTGCCAGCGGGGCCGGGAGTGTAGCTTTCTTT. The encoded protein is CASGAGSVAFF. The chain recombines TRBV3-1 with TRBJ1-1, with a tentative D call TRBD1 (5 bases). The CDR3 sequence is 11 residues long. V was shortened by 8 bases and J by 10 bases, with 14 bases between the two germline ends. The germline V gene encodes CDR1 LGHDT and CDR2 YNNKEL (reference sequence).

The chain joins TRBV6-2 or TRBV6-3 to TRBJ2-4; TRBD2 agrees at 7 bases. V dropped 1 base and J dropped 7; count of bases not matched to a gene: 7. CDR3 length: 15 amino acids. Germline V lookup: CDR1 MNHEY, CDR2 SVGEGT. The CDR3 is CASSYWEGVGNIQYF. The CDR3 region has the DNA TGTGCCAGCAGTTACTGGGAGGGAGTAGGGAACATTCAGTACTTC.

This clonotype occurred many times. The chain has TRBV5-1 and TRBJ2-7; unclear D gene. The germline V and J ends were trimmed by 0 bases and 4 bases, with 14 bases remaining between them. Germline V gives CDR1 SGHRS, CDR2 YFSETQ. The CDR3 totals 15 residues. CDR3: CASSLEGTLMYEQYF. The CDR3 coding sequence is TGCGCCAGCAGCTTGGAGGGAACCCTCATGTACGAGCAGTACTTC.

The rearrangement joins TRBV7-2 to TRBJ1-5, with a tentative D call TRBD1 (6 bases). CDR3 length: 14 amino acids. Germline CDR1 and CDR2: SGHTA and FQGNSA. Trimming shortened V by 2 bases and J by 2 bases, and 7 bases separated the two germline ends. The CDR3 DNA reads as TGTGCCAGCAGCTTATCAGGGGGCAATCAGCCCCAGCATTTT. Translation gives CASSLSGGNQPQHF.

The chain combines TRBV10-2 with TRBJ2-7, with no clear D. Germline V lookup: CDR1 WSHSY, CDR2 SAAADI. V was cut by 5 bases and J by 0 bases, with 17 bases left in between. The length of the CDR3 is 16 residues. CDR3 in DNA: TGCGCCAGCAGTAACAAACCCGAGACAAGCTCCTACGAGCAGTACTTC. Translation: CASSNKPETSSYEQYF.

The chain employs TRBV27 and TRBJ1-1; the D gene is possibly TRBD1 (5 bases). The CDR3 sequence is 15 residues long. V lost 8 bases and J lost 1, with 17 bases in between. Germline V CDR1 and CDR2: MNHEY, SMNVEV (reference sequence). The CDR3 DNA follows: TGTGCCAGCCAGTTATCAGGCGGGGCGAACACTGAAGCTTTCTTT. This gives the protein CASQLSGGANTEAFF.

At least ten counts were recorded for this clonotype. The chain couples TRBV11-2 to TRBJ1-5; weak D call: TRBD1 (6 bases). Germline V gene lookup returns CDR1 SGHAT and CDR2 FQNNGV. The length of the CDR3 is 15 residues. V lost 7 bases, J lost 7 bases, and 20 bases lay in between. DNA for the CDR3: TGTGCCAGCACCCTAGGGTCCGCAGGGGCCCAGCCCCAGCATTTT. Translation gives CASTLGSAGAQPQHF.